Presented here are 9 T cell receptor beta chains from one specimen sequenced in a study of CD8 T cells in ankylosing spondylitis. TCRdb used MiXCR to reprocess the 5' RACE reads, holding one entry per CDR3 protein. The table records about 240,000 distinct CDR3 sequences, over 9.5% of them present only once. The sample comprised blood, either unsorted or a sorted T cell fraction (not recorded which). These receptors originate from a male donor with ankylosing spondylitis or in good health (not recorded which).

This clonotype was detected only a few times. This chain links TRBV6-2 or TRBV6-3 with TRBJ1-5; D uncertain. This CDR3 contains 15 residues. Germline CDR1 reads MNHEY; CDR2 reads SVGEGT. Trimming removed 6 bases from V and 0 bases from J, with 12 bases in between. The CDR3, as DNA: TGTGCCAGCAGCCGCTATGACACTAGCAATCAGCCCCAGCATTTT. Translated, it gives CASSRYDTSNQPQHF.

This clonotype was counted ten times or more. The chain couples TRBV9 to TRBJ1-4; D is unresolved. Looked up from germline, CDR1 is SGDLS and CDR2 is YYNGEE. CDR3 size: 12 residues. The V end was cut by 4 bases, the J end by 14 bases, with 15 bases between. CDR3 DNA sequence: TGTGCCAGCAGCCCCACCGGAGAGCGGCTGTTTTTT. Translating gives CASSPTGERLFF. Variable domain in full (rest from reference TRBV9 and TRBJ1-4): DSGVTQTPKHLITATGQRVTLRCSPRSGDLSVYWYQQSLDQGLQFLIQYYNGEERAKGNILERFSAQQFPDLHSELNLSSLELGDSALYFCASSPTGERLFFGSGTQLSVL.

This clonotype turned up a few times. V is TRBV3-1 and J is TRBJ2-4; unclear D gene. The V end lost 4 bases, the J end lost 2 bases, and 18 bases lay between the germline ends. The CDR3 loop spans 17 amino acids. The germline gives CDR1 LGHDT, CDR2 YNNKEL (reference sequence). The CDR3 is CASSPFTRSGTKNIQYF. Written as DNA, the CDR3 is TGTGCCAGCAGCCCCTTTACCAGATCAGGAACCAAAAACATTCAGTACTTC.

This clonotype has at least ten counts. This chain joins TRBV12-3 or TRBV12-4 and TRBJ2-7; 10 bases line up with TRBD1. After removal of 5 bases from V and 4 bases from J, the junction contained 11 bases not matched to a gene. The CDR3 is 16 residues long. Here the CDR3 DNA reads TGTGCCAGCAGTCCTAGGGACAGGGGCAAACATTACGAGCAGTACTTC. It codes for CASSPRDRGKHYEQYF.

This clonotype was found many times. One junction end does not reproduce the germline sequence, and a read error may be involved. The rearrangement links TRBV7-2 to TRBJ1-6; D unclear. The length of the CDR3 is 13 residues. Germline assignment: CDR1 SGHTA and CDR2 FQGNSA. The CDR3 loop is CASSLGGKGWLDF. The CDR3 coding sequence is TGTGCCAGCAGCTTAGGCGGCAAGGGATGGTTAGACTTT.

This clonotype was seen at least ten times. This chain joins TRBV19 and TRBJ1-5; D call uncertain. Between the trimmed V and J ends, which lost 8 bases and 1 base, there was a span of 9 bases. This CDR3 spans 13 amino acids. Per the germline V gene, CDR1 is LNHDA and CDR2 is SQIVND (reference sequence). CDR3 protein: CASRKESNQPQHF. The CDR3 region has the DNA TGTGCCAGTCGAAAGGAGAGCAATCAGCCCCAGCATTTT.

This clonotype was counted ten times or more. This sequence joins TRBV20-1 and TRBJ2-1; 8 nucleotides align to TRBD2. The length of the CDR3 is 14 residues. Germline trimming cut 2 bases from V and 8 bases from J; bases unmatched to any gene: 8. Per the germline V gene, CDR1 is DFQATT and CDR2 is SNEGSKA (reference sequence). The CDR3 DNA is TGCAGTGCTAGACAAGGGACTAGGGGGGATGAGCAGTTCTTC. This gives the protein CSARQGTRGDEQFF.

This clonotype occurred a few times. The chain couples TRBV5-1 to TRBJ2-7; 8 bases agree with TRBD2. The V and J ends lost 0 bases and 0 bases, in that order; junction bases with no gene match: 5. The CDR3 loop spans 16 amino acids. The V gene's germline CDR1 is SGHRS and CDR2 YFSETQ. Here the CDR3 reads CASSLEPGGSSYEQYF. The CDR3 bases are TGCGCCAGCAGCTTGGAACCGGGGGGGAGCTCCTACGAGCAGTACTTC.

Ten or more counts support this clonotype. V is TRBV5-1 and J is TRBJ2-2; D is possibly TRBD2 (5 bases). The CDR3 loop spans 14 amino acids. The germline V gene has CDR1 SGHRS and CDR2 YFSETQ. V lost 7 bases and J lost 2, with 12 bases in between. The DNA for the CDR3 is TGCGCCAGCGAAAGCGGCCCCAACACCGGGGAGCTGTTTTTT. Translation gives CASESGPNTGELFF.